This TCR beta chain was sequenced for a study of T cell responses to AZD1222 COVID-19 vaccine. Broader study findings: Distributed over spike, vaccine-associated CD4 TCRs predominated at 160-218 and 743-854. The peak T cell response came first, and repertoires were sampled only after it. Donors were chiefly white British, with a greater number of females, and clonal diversity was perhaps underestimated. Variant regions that are unmutated are reportedly the target of nearly half of spike-specific TCRs.

For this clone: Its antigen is undetermined.

The protocol was immunoSEQ multiplex PCR, while the TCRdb copy is restricted to in-frame clones and leaves out a portion. The sample includes roughly 66,000 clones, more than 75% of them seen just once. Germline CDR1 is MNHEY and CDR2 is SVGAGI. The CDR3 totals 13 residues. Trimming took off 8 bases at V and 4 bases at J, with 14 bases between the two ends. The gene calls are TRBV6-5 and TRBJ1-1, with a weak D call TRBD1 (6 bases). This receptor was obtained from an adult who received the MenACWY meningococcal vaccine as a control. The sample consisted of peripheral blood, taken 28 days after the second dose of the MenACWY control vaccine. The DNA for the CDR3 is TGTGCCAGCGTACAGGGAGTAGGCACTGAAGCTTTCTTT. Protein product: CASVQGVGTEAFF.